Below, one T cell receptor beta chain is given with its context. The sample is drawn from a study of blood T cell repertoires in COVID-19. Turning to the study itself: Sources were T cells, B-cell-depleted T cells, or PBMCs; the material itself was cDNA or gDNA.

Libraries were prepared by immunoSEQ multiplex PCR; TCRdb keeps only in-frame clonotypes and omits some of them. The sample includes some 530,000 clones, 70% to 90% of them seen just once. The CDR3 sequence is 15 residues long. Germline lookup yields CDR1 SGHTA and CDR2 FQGNSA. With 3 bases clipped from V and 3 bases from J, the junction kept 2 bases outside the gene matches. This clonotype was sampled from a human donor in a cohort sampled during active COVID-19. Material for sequencing was peripheral blood. The chain employs TRBV7-2 and TRBJ2-2; 9 positions match TRBD2. DNA of the CDR3: TGTGCCAGCAGCTTCGCGGGAGGGGACACCGGGGAGCTGTTTTTT. This translates into CASSFAGGDTGELFF.